The rows below give T cell receptor beta chains drawn from one sample of a study of blood T cell repertoires in COVID-19. Clones were read by immunoSEQ multiplex PCR, and TCRdb kept only the in-frame ones, dropping some. This sample has approximately 200,000 clones, with 79% found just once. The sequenced sample was peripheral blood. The source is a woman aged 40 to 50 with COVID-19, enrolled during active disease. CDR3s include the opening cysteine and the closing phenylalanine or tryptophan. A D gene is named only where the DNA matches it firmly. Size tells how often a clone was seen (once, few, many) or the class of an expanded clone, and some rows leave it out.

-	TRBJ1-1	TRBD1	TRBV7-3	15	CATHPGTGGNTEAFF	TGTGCCACTCACCCCGGGACAGGGGGAAACACTGAAGCTTTCTTT
-	TRBJ2-1	-	TRBV5-1	12	CASRASLHEQFF	TGCGCCAGCAGGGCTAGTCTCCATGAGCAGTTCTTC
-	TRBJ1-2	-	TRBV7-8	14	CASSPQPSGNGYTF	TGTGCCAGCAGCCCCCAGCCTTCGGGGAACGGCTACACCTTC
few	TRBJ1-6	-	TRBV5-1	14	CASSHGQPNSPLHF	TGCGCCAGCAGCCATGGACAGCCTAATTCACCCCTCCACTTT
-	TRBJ1-5	-	TRBV12-3/TRBV12-4	13	CASSFSQNQPQHF	TGTGCCAGCAGTTTTAGTCAAAATCAGCCCCAGCATTTT
-	TRBJ2-1	-	TRBV18	17	CASSPPPHPSSYNEQFF	TGTGCCAGCTCACCACCCCCTCACCCTAGCTCCTACAATGAGCAGTTCTTC
-	TRBJ2-5	TRBD1	TRBV11-2	14	CASSLTGGAETQYF	TGTGCCAGCAGCTTGACAGGGGGCGCGGAGACCCAGTACTTC
-	TRBJ2-1	TRBD2	TRBV4-2	17	CASSQEETSGSYNEQFF	TGTGCCAGCAGCCAAGAAGAGACTAGCGGATCCTACAATGAGCAGTTCTTC
-	TRBJ1-2	-	TRBV7-9	13	CASSQGGAYGYTF	TGTGCCAGCAGCCAAGGGGGGGCGTATGGCTACACCTTC
-	TRBJ1-5	TRBD1	TRBV19	15	CASSPGQGRNQPQHF	TGTGCCAGTAGCCCCGGACAGGGTCGGAATCAGCCCCAGCATTTT
-	TRBJ1-6	-	TRBV4-1	16	CASSQARRRLDSPLHF	TGCGCCAGCAGCCAAGCGCGTCGGAGGTTAGATTCACCCCTCCACTTT
-	TRBJ1-2	-	TRBV29-1	14	CSVEGGTGFYGYTF	TGCAGCGTTGAAGGGGGAACAGGGTTCTATGGCTACACCTTC
-	TRBJ2-6	TRBD1	TRBV19	17	CASSAGTGRFGANVLTF	TGTGCCAGTAGCGCAGGGACAGGTCGCTTTGGGGCCAACGTCCTGACTTTC
once	TRBJ1-3	TRBD1	TRBV2	18	CASHRNPGQPSSGNTIYF	TGTGCCAGCCATAGAAATCCGGGACAGCCATCCTCTGGAAACACCATATATTTT
-	TRBJ2-3	TRBD2	TRBV11-2	16	CASSLGPSGRTDTQYF	TGTGCCAGCAGCTTAGGACCTAGCGGGAGAACAGATACGCAGTATTTT
-	TRBJ2-7	-	TRBV6-5	16	CASSSYSGGSGYEQYF	TGTGCCAGCAGTTCCTATTCTGGGGGGTCCGGCTACGAGCAGTACTTC
-	TRBJ2-1	TRBD1	TRBV6-4	14	CASRNTNRGNEQFF	TGTGCCAGCAGAAACACAAACAGGGGCAATGAGCAGTTCTTC
-	TRBJ1-2	TRBD1	TRBV28	13	CASSRTGGYGYTF	TGTGCCAGCAGTCGGACAGGTGGATATGGCTACACCTTC
-	TRBJ1-2	-	TRBV7-9	16	CASSSGTTPVDYGYTF	TGTGCCAGCAGCTCCGGGACTACCCCGGTGGACTATGGCTACACCTTC
-	TRBJ2-1	-	TRBV3-1/TRBV3-2	11	CASSQLGRSFF	TGTGCCAGCAGCCAACTGGGGCGCTCGTTCTTC
-	TRBJ2-1	TRBD2	TRBV7-7	15	CASSLGSGGLNEQFF	TGTGCCAGCAGCTTAGGTAGCGGGGGGCTCAATGAGCAGTTCTTC
-	TRBJ2-5	TRBD2	TRBV10-3	16	CASGLAGALYQETQYF	TGTGCCAGCGGACTAGCGGGGGCCTTGTACCAAGAGACCCAGTACTTC
-	TRBJ2-7	TRBD1	TRBV18	13	CATSGTGSYEQYF	TGTGCCACCTCCGGGACAGGTTCCTACGAGCAGTACTTC
-	TRBJ1-2	-	TRBV7-9	13	CASSLRTPWGYTF	TGTGCCAGCAGCTTGAGAACGCCCTGGGGCTACACCTTC
-	TRBJ1-2	-	TRBV12-5	12	CASGLPPYGYTF	TGTGCTAGTGGTTTGCCTCCCTATGGCTACACCTTC
-	TRBJ2-2	-	TRBV7-6	16	CASSSRPRANTGELFF	TGTGCCAGCAGCTCACGTCCGAGGGCGAACACCGGGGAGCTGTTTTTT
-	TRBJ2-1	-	TRBV27	15	CASSPKWGVYNEQFF	TGTGCCAGCAGTCCGAAATGGGGGGTGTACAATGAGCAGTTCTTC
few	TRBJ1-3	-	TRBV28	14	CASSLGSSGNTIYF	TGTGCCAGCAGTTTGGGGAGCTCTGGAAACACCATATATTTT
-	TRBJ2-2	-	TRBV10-1	15	CASSEVSGNTGELFF	TGCGCCAGCAGTGAAGTCTCAGGGAACACCGGGGAGCTGTTTTTT
once	TRBJ1-1	-	TRBV10-3	15	CAISEGREVNTEAFF	TGTGCCATCAGTGAGGGCAGGGAAGTGAACACTGAAGCTTTCTTT
-	TRBJ2-5	-	TRBV7-9	15	CASSLALSFQETQYF	TGTGCCAGCAGCTTAGCGCTCAGTTTCCAAGAGACCCAGTACTTC
-	TRBJ1-2	TRBD1	TRBV5-1	14	CASSGTGNNYGYTF	TGCGCCAGCAGCGGGACAGGGAATAACTATGGCTACACCTTC
-	TRBJ2-7	-	TRBV14	15	CASSQLAAVGYEQYF	TGTGCCAGCAGCCAACTCGCGGCAGTAGGATACGAGCAGTACTTC
-	TRBJ2-6	TRBD2	TRBV5-1	18	CASSLVPGGPIGANVLTF	TGCGCCAGCAGCTTGGTTCCGGGGGGGCCGATAGGGGCCAACGTCCTGACTTTC
-	TRBJ2-3	TRBD1	TRBV10-3	15	CAMGATGVGTDTQYF	TGTGCCATGGGAGCGACAGGGGTTGGGACAGATACGCAGTATTTT
-	TRBJ1-1	-	TRBV12-3/TRBV12-4	12	CASSGPGAEAFF	TGTGCCAGCAGCGGACCAGGGGCTGAAGCTTTCTTT
-	TRBJ1-1	TRBD1	TRBV13	16	CASSAGQGAMNTEAFF	TGTGCCAGCAGCGCAGGACAGGGGGCCATGAACACTGAAGCTTTCTTT
-	TRBJ2-2	-	TRBV4-3	13	CASSQVGAGELFF	TGCGCCAGCAGCCAAGTCGGAGCCGGGGAGCTGTTTTTT
-	TRBJ2-5	TRBD2	TRBV2	12	CASREAQETQYF	TGTGCCTCTCGGGAGGCGCAAGAGACCCAGTACTTC
few	TRBJ2-1	TRBD1	TRBV5-1	15	CASSLGDRGYNEQFF	TGCGCCAGCAGCTTGGGGGACAGGGGATACAATGAGCAGTTCTTC
-	TRBJ1-5	-	TRBV5-4	12	CASSLDGEPQHF	TGTGCCAGCAGCTTGGACGGAGAGCCCCAGCATTTT
-	TRBJ1-3	TRBD1	TRBV29-1	13	CSVDRDRGNTIYF	TGCAGCGTCGACCGGGACAGGGGAAACACCATATATTTT
few	TRBJ1-2	-	TRBV29-1	16	CSFQLIRDTPLFGYTF	TGCAGCTTCCAGTTGATCCGGGACACACCGTTGTTTGGCTACACCTTC
-	TRBJ2-5	TRBD2	TRBV7-8	17	CASSLTWGTSAQETQYF	TGTGCCAGCAGCCTGACCTGGGGGACTAGCGCTCAAGAGACCCAGTACTTC
-	TRBJ1-3	-	TRBV4-3	14	CASSQDRSGNTIYF	TGCGCCAGCAGCCAAGATCGGTCCGGAAACACCATATATTTT
once	TRBJ2-7	TRBD1	TRBV5-1	15	CASSLLGQGIYEQYF	TGCGCCAGCAGCCTTCTCGGACAGGGGATCTACGAGCAGTACTTC